Given below is one T cell receptor beta chain in context. Its antigen is not identified. The sample is drawn from a study of CD8 T cells in Susac syndrome. General study results and limits: The study conceded that its TCR sequencing and HLA analysis involved relatively few individuals.

Patients with stable or active relapsing-remitting disease, all of them treatment-naive, made up the multiple sclerosis controls. The TEMRA cells underwent FACS enrichment, while the CD8+ and CD4+ T cells underwent negative isolation. Between the trimmed V and J ends, which lost 8 bases and 2 bases, there was a span of 12 bases. The CDR3 extends over 13 amino acids. RNA, at roughly 0.45 to 1 ug, was reverse transcribed with random hexamers. The immunoSEQ assay covered 54 Vbeta and 13 Jbeta segments for CDR3. TCRdb re-called the immunoSEQ multiplex PCR reads through MiXCR, storing one row per CDR3 protein. The table has about 150,000 distinct CDR3 sequences, 90% to 95% seen once.

Input material: CD4+ T cells from PBMCs. V usage is TRBV12-3 or TRBV12-4 and J usage is TRBJ1-2; D is unclear. The clonotype comes from a human donor with multiple sclerosis. CDR3 DNA sequence: TGTGCCAGCGGCCCGTGGGGAAACTATGGCTACACCTTC. It encodes CASGPWGNYGYTF.